Given below is one TCR beta chain in context. The PCR contained 60 Vbeta and 13 Jbeta primers. Sequenced by immunoSEQ multiplex PCR; TCRdb stores in-frame clones only, minus some. This sample has 95,000 to 150,000 clones, with more than 60% found just once. The CDR3 contains 15 residues. The germline V gene encodes CDR1 SGHTA and CDR2 FQGNSA. Deletions cut 1 base from V and 4 bases from J, with 11 bases between. The data were taken from a study of cytomegalovirus exposure and HLA in healthy donors. The receptor was derived from a man aged 18 to 35 in good health and CMV-seronegative. The rearrangement links TRBV7-2 to TRBJ1-5; D unclear. Sequencing was carried out using PBMCs. CDR3 bases: TGTGCCAGCAGCTTAGTGGGCGCGCCTAATCAGCCCCAGCATTTT. Protein product: CASSLVGAPNQPQHF.